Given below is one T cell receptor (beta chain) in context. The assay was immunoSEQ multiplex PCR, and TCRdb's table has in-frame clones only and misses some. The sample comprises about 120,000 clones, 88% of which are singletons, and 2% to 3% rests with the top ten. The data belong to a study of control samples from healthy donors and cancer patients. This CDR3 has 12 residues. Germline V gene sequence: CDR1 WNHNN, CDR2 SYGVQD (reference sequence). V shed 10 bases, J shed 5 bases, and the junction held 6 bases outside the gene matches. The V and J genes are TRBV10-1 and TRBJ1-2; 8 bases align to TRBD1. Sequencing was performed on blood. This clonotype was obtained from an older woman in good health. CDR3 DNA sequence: TGCGCCATCCCGGACAGGGAATATGGCTACACCTTC. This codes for CAIPDREYGYTF.